These 23 T cell receptor beta chains originate from one sample sequenced in a study of cytomegalovirus exposure and HLA in healthy donors (TCRdb year 2017). The library was obtained by the immunoSEQ multiplex PCR assay. For the multiplex PCR, a mixture combining 60 forward primers for TCR Vbeta segments and 13 reverse primers for TCR Jbeta segments was used. Drawn from immuneACCESS, this table holds only the in-frame rearrangements with V and J called that TCRdb kept. Clones are partly lost; checked studies trace under half to an unresolved V gene and leave the rest unexplained. The sample profile shows over 110,000 clones; roughly 76% of them were found once. The top ten hold 1.3% of the sample. Sequenced: PBMCs. These receptors all come from a woman aged 35 to 49 in good health and CMV-seronegative.

The V and J genes are TRBV7-2 and TRBJ1-5; 8 positions match TRBD1. The trim removed 3 bases at V and 6 bases at J, leaving 1 base unmatched. CDR3 length: 13 residues. Germline lookup yields CDR1 SGHTA and CDR2 FQGNSA. CDR3 amino acids: CASSLDRVQPQHF. Here the CDR3 DNA reads TGTGCCAGCAGCTTGGACAGGGTTCAGCCCCAGCATTTT.

The chain couples TRBV7-2 to TRBJ2-1, with 7 bases identical to TRBD2. The CDR3 length is 12 residues. Germline V lookup: CDR1 SGHTA, CDR2 FQGNSA. J gave up 11 bases and V 6 bases, and 7 bases lay outside the gene matches. The CDR3 DNA sequence: TGTGCCAGCAGTTTAACGACTAGCAAGCAGTTCTTC. Its translation is CASSLTTSKQFF.

This clone was detected a few times. This chain links TRBV6-6 with TRBJ1-2; D might be TRBD1 (5 bases). Germline CDR1 is MNHNY and CDR2 is SVGAGI (reference sequence). Trimming removed 5 bases from V and 8 bases from J, with 15 bases in between. The CDR3 extends over 13 amino acids. CDR3: CASSKRGGEGYTF. For the CDR3, the DNA is TGTGCCAGCAGTAAAAGGGGAGGCGAAGGCTACACCTTC.

This clone was counted a single time. This chain uses TRBV4-2 with TRBJ2-2, with D possibly matching TRBD2 (6 bases). The CDR3 totals 21 residues. The V gene lost 0 bases and the J gene lost 4 bases, with 27 bases spanning the gap. Germline CDR1 reads LGHNA; CDR2 reads YNFKEQ. The CDR3 region has the DNA TGTGCCAGCAGCCAAGATTTCCAAAGACATCTGGAGTGGGGGGTCACCGGGGAGCTGTTTTTT. Residues: CASSQDFQRHLEWGVTGELFF.

The CDR3 sequence is CASSIGGRDQPQHF. The DNA of the CDR3 is TGTGCCAGTAGTATCGGGGGGCGGGATCAGCCCCAGCATTTT. This rearrangement joins TRBV19 to TRBJ1-5; perhaps TRBD1 as D (6 bases). Germline values: CDR1 LNHDA, CDR2 SQIVND (reference sequence). The CDR3 runs to 14 residues. Deletions cut 3 bases from V and 5 bases from J, with 11 bases between.

The chain combines TRBV13 with TRBJ2-3, with 8 bases fitting TRBD2. The germline gives CDR1 PRHDT, CDR2 FYEKMQ (reference sequence). The CDR3 sequence is 15 residues long. V dropped 3 bases and J dropped 1; count of bases not matched to a gene: 3. CDR3 nucleotide sequence: TGTGCCAGCAGCTTTCTCGGGGGGGGCACAGATACGCAGTATTTT. It codes for CASSFLGGGTDTQYF.

CDR3 sequence: CASSQEYNGGVPYYEQYV. DNA of the CDR3: TGCGCCAGCAGCCAAGAGTACAATGGGGGGGTTCCATACTACGAGCAGTACGTC. The chain employs TRBV4-3 and TRBJ2-7; 7 bases match TRBD2. The CDR3 covers 18 residues. With V trimmed by 0 bases and J by 3 bases, 14 bases remained unmatched. Germline CDR1 reads LGHNA; CDR2 reads YSLEER.

This rearrangement joins TRBV19 to TRBJ1-1, with TRBD1 as a possible D gene (5 bases). This CDR3 region has 15 residues. V was shortened by 7 bases and J by 7 bases, with 22 bases between the two germline ends. Germline-derived CDR1 and CDR2 are LNHDA and SQIVND (reference sequence). CDR3 nucleotide sequence: TGTGCCAGTACCCAAAGAGCAGGTCAGGGAATTGAAGCTTTCTTT. It translates to CASTQRAGQGIEAFF.

The CDR3 nucleotides read TGTGCCAGCAGTGCCGGGACAGGGAACACTGAAGCTTTCTTT. Its translation: CASSAGTGNTEAFF. The rearrangement uses TRBV2 and TRBJ1-1; 8 bases align to TRBD1. Germline V lookup: CDR1 SNHLY, CDR2 FYNNEI. The CDR3 runs 14 residues. Trimming removed 4 bases from V and 1 base from J; junction bases left unmatched: 2. Combining the CDR3 with reference TRBV2 and TRBJ1-1 gives the whole variable domain EPEVTQTPSHQVTQMGQEVILRCVPISNHLYFYWYRQILGQKVEFLVSFYNNEISEKSEIFDDQFSVERPDGSNFTLKIRSTKLEDSAMYFCASSAGTGNTEAFFGQGTRLTVV.

The rearrangement joins TRBV28 to TRBJ1-5; 7 positions match TRBD1. CDR3 size: 16 residues. V trimming: 5 bases; J trimming: 0 bases; junction bases outside the gene matches: 7. Germline CDR1 MDHEN, CDR2 SYDVKM. The CDR3 reads CASSRDSPYSNQPQHF. The CDR3 DNA reads as TGTGCCAGCAGTAGGGACAGTCCTTATAGCAATCAGCCCCAGCATTTT.

The V gene is TRBV2, the J gene TRBJ1-2; tentatively, D is TRBD1 (5 bases). The germline V gene has CDR1 SNHLY and CDR2 FYNNEI. This CDR3 spans 13 amino acids. V lost 7 bases to trimming and J lost 4 bases, with 13 bases between them. The chain's CDR3 is CASITQQGYGYTF. As DNA, the CDR3 is TGTGCCAGCATTACCCAGCAGGGCTATGGCTACACCTTC.

This clone has just a few counts. Written as DNA, the CDR3 is TGTGCCAGCAGCTTGTTGGAGAGAAACACCGGGGAGCTGTTTTTT. Translation gives CASSLLERNTGELFF. This chain connects TRBV5-8 to TRBJ2-2; D remains unclear. Per the germline V gene, CDR1 is SGHTS and CDR2 is YDEGEE. The CDR3 sequence is 15 residues long. Between the trimmed V and J ends, which lost 1 base and 2 bases, there was a span of 9 bases.

The chain uses TRBV28 and TRBJ1-1; 7 bases agree with TRBD1. This CDR3 has 15 amino acids. Losses at the gene ends were 3 bases for V and 4 bases for J; bases not matched to a gene: 8. Germline V lookup: CDR1 MDHEN, CDR2 SYDVKM. CDR3 in DNA: TGTGCCAGCAGTTTCCCGCGAGGGGGCGGCACTGAAGCTTTCTTT. Translated, it gives CASSFPRGGGTEAFF.

This chain links TRBV6-5 with TRBJ2-7; 9 positions match TRBD1. This CDR3 has 15 residues. V was pared by 6 bases and J by 2 bases, with 8 bases of the junction left unmatched. CDR1 and CDR2 from the germline V gene are MNHEY and SVGAGI. The CDR3: CASRRTGTGTYEQYF. CDR3 sequence (DNA): TGTGCCAGCAGACGTACCGGGACAGGGACCTACGAGCAGTACTTC.

The V gene is TRBV2, the J gene TRBJ2-1; 8 bases map to TRBD2. With 4 bases clipped from V and 4 bases from J, the junction kept 9 bases outside the gene matches. The germline gives CDR1 SNHLY, CDR2 FYNNEI. The CDR3 is 16 residues long. CDR3 in amino acids: CASSAGGAGGYNEQFF. Here the CDR3 DNA reads TGTGCCAGCAGTGCCGGGGGGGCGGGGGGATACAATGAGCAGTTCTTC.

The J gene is TRBJ2-1, the V gene TRBV11-2; the D gene is possibly TRBD2 (7 bases). CDR1 is SGHAT, CDR2 FQNNGV, per germline. Trimming left V 7 bases short and J 3 bases short, with 13 bases between. The CDR3 is made up of 14 amino acids. As DNA, the CDR3 is TGTGCCAGCAACCCGGGGGGCATCTACAATGAGCAGTTCTTC. Its translation is CASNPGGIYNEQFF.

The J gene is TRBJ1-1, the V gene TRBV7-2; no clear D. Germline V gives CDR1 SGHTA, CDR2 FQGNSA. V was shortened by 5 bases and J by 1 base, with 11 bases between the two germline ends. This CDR3 is 14 amino acids long. CDR3 in amino acids: CASSPVVANTEAFF. In DNA form, the CDR3 reads TGTGCCAGCAGCCCGGTCGTTGCGAACACTGAAGCTTTCTTT.

The chain couples TRBV25-1 to TRBJ1-2; tentative D call: TRBD1 (6 bases). The CDR3 runs 10 residues. Germline loops: CDR1 MGHDK, CDR2 SYGVNS. V was trimmed by 10 bases and J by 8 bases, leaving 11 bases between them. CDR3 residues: CATQGRGYTF. CDR3 sequence (DNA): TGTGCCACCCAGGGGCGGGGCTACACCTTC.

The V call is TRBV14, the J call TRBJ1-2, with D perhaps matching TRBD1 (6 bases). Germline values: CDR1 SGHDN, CDR2 FVKESK. CDR3 length: 18 amino acids. The V and J ends lost 1 base and 2 bases respectively, with 20 bases between them. CDR3 amino acids: CASSQVEYCWGPNYGYTF. In DNA form, the CDR3 reads TGTGCCAGCAGCCAAGTAGAGTATTGTTGGGGGCCGAACTATGGCTACACCTTC.

This clone was observed once. The chain is built from TRBV2 and TRBJ2-3, with D possibly being TRBD2 (5 bases). Trimming took 5 bases from V and 1 from J, leaving 10 bases between them. CDR1 SNHLY and CDR2 FYNNEI come from the germline V gene. This CDR3 is built from 14 residues. CDR3 loop: CASSFRTGTDTQYF. Written as DNA, the CDR3 is TGTGCCAGCAGTTTTCGGACTGGCACAGATACGCAGTATTTT.

The chain recombines TRBV19 with TRBJ2-2; 7 positions match TRBD1. In germline, CDR1 is LNHDA, CDR2 SQIVND (reference sequence). V lost 8 bases and J lost 1; bases outside the gene matches: 7. This CDR3 is 15 amino acids long. The CDR3 sequence is CASSTRTGNTGELFF. In nucleotides, the CDR3 is TGTGCCAGTTCCACCCGGACAGGGAACACCGGGGAGCTGTTTTTT.

The rearrangement uses TRBV12-5 and TRBJ2-2, with 8 bases fitting TRBD2. With V trimmed by 6 bases and J by 3 bases, 3 bases remained unmatched. The length of the CDR3 is 14 residues. Germline V lookup: CDR1 LGHNT, CDR2 FRNRAP. CDR3 residues: CASGTGGDTGELFF. CDR3 coding DNA: TGTGCTAGTGGAACCGGGGGGGACACCGGGGAGCTGTTTTTT.

The rearrangement uses TRBV25-1 and TRBJ1-2; D is possibly TRBD1 (6 bases). Germline V gene data show CDR1 as MGHDK and CDR2 as SYGVNS. CDR3 length: 13 amino acids. Trimming left V 4 bases short and J 8 bases short, with 14 bases between. The CDR3 region has the DNA TGTGCCAGCAGTGGTGGGGGCGCGAAAGGCTACACCTTC. Translation: CASSGGGAKGYTF.